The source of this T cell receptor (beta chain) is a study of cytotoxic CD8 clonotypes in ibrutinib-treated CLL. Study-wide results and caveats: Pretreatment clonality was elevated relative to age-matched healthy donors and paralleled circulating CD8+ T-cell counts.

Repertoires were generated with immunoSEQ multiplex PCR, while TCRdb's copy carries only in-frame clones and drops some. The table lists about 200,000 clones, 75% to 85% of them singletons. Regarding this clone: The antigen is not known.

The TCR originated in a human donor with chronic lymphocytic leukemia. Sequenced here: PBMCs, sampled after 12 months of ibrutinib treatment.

CDR3 in DNA: TGTGCCAGCAGCTTAAAGGGACAGTTTTCCTACGATTTAGAGGGCTACACCTTC. This translates into CASSLKGQFSYDLEGYTF. The V and J genes are TRBV7-3 and TRBJ1-2, with 7 bases identical to TRBD1. CDR3 size: 18 residues. V lost 1 base, J lost 8 bases, and 19 bases stayed unmatched. In germline, CDR1 is SGHTA, CDR2 FQGTGA.